These 10 T cell receptor beta chains share one sample of origin, sequenced in a study of cytomegalovirus exposure and HLA in healthy donors. PCR used 60 Vbeta primers and 13 Jbeta primers. Produced via immunoSEQ multiplex PCR; TCRdb's table is partial and in-frame only. The sample's table shows 60,000 to 75,000 clones. The sequenced sample was PBMCs. These receptors came from a female donor in good health and CMV-seropositive.

The gene calls are TRBV5-1 and TRBJ2-5, with 11 bases lining up with TRBD2. V shed 2 bases and J 1 base; nucleotides not matched to a gene: 4. The CDR3 spans 16 residues. Germline loops: CDR1 SGHRS, CDR2 YFSETQ. CDR3 in amino acids: CASSFLSGRVQETQYF. In DNA, the CDR3 is TGCGCCAGCAGCTTCCTTAGCGGGAGGGTCCAAGAGACCCAGTACTTC.

The J gene is TRBJ2-1, the V gene TRBV18; 9 bases align to TRBD1. CDR1 and CDR2 from the germline V gene are KGHSH and LQKENI. This CDR3 is built from 13 residues. The V segment lost 3 bases and the J segment 15 bases; nucleotides outside the gene matches: 9. The CDR3 nucleotides read TGTGCCAGCTCACCTACAGGGGGCGGAACCCGGTTCTTC. Translation gives CASSPTGGGTRFF.

The chain couples TRBV11-2 to TRBJ2-1; TRBD1 matches at 8 bases. The V and J ends lost 5 bases and 5 bases, in that order; junction bases with no gene match: 5. This CDR3 spans 14 amino acids. Germline CDR1 is SGHAT and CDR2 is FQNNGV. CDR3 bases: TGTGCCAGCAGCGCCAGGGGGCTCGACAATGAGCAGTTCTTC. This gives the protein CASSARGLDNEQFF.

The chain's CDR3 is CASSLKTGGSTEAFF. In DNA, the CDR3 is TGTGCCAGCAGTTTAAAGACAGGGGGATCCACTGAAGCTTTCTTT. The V call is TRBV28, the J call TRBJ1-1; TRBD1 agrees at 9 bases. Trimming cost V 2 bases and J 4 bases; bases outside gene matches: 5. Looked up from germline, CDR1 is MDHEN and CDR2 is SYDVKM. The CDR3 totals 15 residues.

The chain employs TRBV18 and TRBJ2-7; D might be TRBD1 (6 bases). CDR3 length equals 12 residues. From germline, CDR1 is KGHSH and CDR2 LQKENI. The ends were cut back, 2 bases at V and 6 bases at J, with 8 bases in the middle. CDR3 DNA sequence: TGTGCCAGCTCACCAGGACAGACCGAGCAGTACTTC. This encodes CASSPGQTEQYF.

The chain is built from TRBV5-4 and TRBJ2-1; TRBD2 aligns across 10 bases. Germline trimming cut 4 bases from V and 7 bases from J; bases unmatched to any gene: 8. CDR1 is SGHNT and CDR2 is YYREEE in the germline V gene (reference sequence). The CDR3 totals 15 residues. The DNA for the CDR3 is TGTGCCAGCAGCCTAGTAGCGGGAGGAAGGAATGAGCAGTTCTTC. Protein sequence: CASSLVAGGRNEQFF.

The chain recombines TRBV9 with TRBJ2-5; 13 nucleotides match TRBD2. The germline gives CDR1 SGDLS, CDR2 YYNGEE. V dropped 0 bases and J dropped 2; count of bases not matched to a gene: 4. The CDR3 has 17 amino acids. CDR3 coding DNA: TGTGCCAGCAGCGTAGCACTAGCGGGAGGGTCGCAAGAGACCCAGTACTTC. Translation gives CASSVALAGGSQETQYF.

The CDR3 spells CASSFQRRTTYEQYF. The CDR3 DNA is TGTGCCAGCTCATTCCAAAGACGGACTACCTACGAGCAGTACTTC. V and J are TRBV18 and TRBJ2-7, with D possibly being TRBD2 (6 bases). The V and J ends lost 5 bases and 2 bases respectively, with 16 bases between them. This CDR3 spans 15 amino acids. The germline V gene has CDR1 KGHSH and CDR2 LQKENI.

The chain has TRBV27 and TRBJ1-5; a weak D match, TRBD1 (5 bases). The CDR3 has 15 amino acids. V was clipped by 5 bases and J by 4 bases, with 15 bases between them. Germline V gives CDR1 MNHEY, CDR2 SMNVEV (reference sequence). As DNA, the CDR3 is TGTGCCAGCAGTCCACTCGGGACTTTAAATCAGCCCCAGCATTTT. Amino acids: CASSPLGTLNQPQHF.

The genes are TRBV14 and TRBJ1-6; D gene unclear. The V and J ends lost 2 bases and 4 bases respectively, with 18 bases between them. This CDR3 region has 18 residues. The germline gives CDR1 SGHDN, CDR2 FVKESK. The chain's CDR3 is CASSQRSSTITYNSPLHF. In DNA form, the CDR3 reads TGTGCCAGCAGCCAAAGATCCTCGACAATTACTTATAATTCACCCCTCCACTTT.